This TCR beta chain was sequenced in a study of blood T cell repertoires in COVID-19. Study in general: Both acute and convalescent COVID-19 samples were obtained from the United States, Italy and Spain. Nucleic acid was either cDNA or gDNA, and it came from T cells, B-cell-depleted T cells, or PBMCs.

Participants were placed into cohorts based on the clinical history they reported. Recovery among Cohort 3 donors was established by two negative PCRs, clearance, or symptom resolution. J was trimmed by 5 bases and V by 8 bases; bases with no gene match: 4. The CDR3 spans 12 residues. Profiling relied on immunoSEQ multiplex PCR, and the TCRdb table lists in-frame clones only, not all of them. Of around 270,000 clones listed, 70% to 90% are singletons. V gene TRBV12-3 or TRBV12-4 combines with J gene TRBJ2-7; 9 nucleotides match TRBD1. Sequencing was performed on PBMCs or T cells enriched from blood (not recorded which). This receptor was identified in a woman aged 30 to 39 who had recovered from COVID-19. DNA for the CDR3: TGTGCCAGCGAGGGACAGGGCAACGAGCAGTACTTC. This codes for CASEGQGNEQYF.